Listed below are T cell receptor beta chains from one sample, sequenced in a study of blood T cell repertoires in COVID-19. Method: immunoSEQ multiplex PCR; TCRdb's copy keeps in-frame clones and lacks some. The sample carries more than 200,000 clones, about 90% recorded once. Material for sequencing was PBMCs or T cells enriched from blood (not recorded which). The source is a woman in her thirties with acute COVID-19. Each CDR3 is given with its conserved first and last residue. Each record gives: V gene, J gene, clone size, D gene, CDR3 protein, CDR3 DNA. D genes are given only for firm matches. Rows may omit the clone size; those that give it use once, few, many or a size class.

TRBV7-2	TRBJ2-7	NA	NA	CASTGAGQLYEQYF	TGTGCCAGCACTGGGGCAGGGCAACTGTACGAGCAGTACTTC
TRBV29-1	TRBJ2-2	NA	NA	CSVFHSTANTGELFF	TGCAGCGTTTTCCACAGTACAGCGAACACCGGGGAGCTGTTTTTT
TRBV27	TRBJ2-7	NA	NA	CASRVTGSYEQYF	TGTGCCAGCAGGGTAACAGGATCCTACGAGCAGTACTTC
TRBV3-1/TRBV3-2	TRBJ2-5	NA	TRBD2	CASSQGIRAGVVGETQYF	TGTGCCAGCAGCCAAGGCATACGGGCGGGAGTGGTTGGAGAGACCCAGTACTTC
TRBV7-6	TRBJ2-7	NA	TRBD1	CASSAPGQGYEQYF	TGTGCCAGCAGCGCGCCGGGACAGGGCTACGAGCAGTACTTC
TRBV7-9	TRBJ2-7	NA	TRBD1	CASSEPETGLFEQYF	TGTGCCAGCAGCGAACCCGAGACAGGGTTATTCGAGCAGTACTTC
TRBV5-4	TRBJ1-1	NA	NA	CASSLVGANTEAFF	TGTGCCAGCAGCTTGGTAGGGGCGAACACTGAAGCTTTCTTT
TRBV30	TRBJ2-7	NA	NA	CAWSVGWGDSYEQYF	TGTGCCTGGAGTGTAGGATGGGGGGACAGCTACGAGCAGTACTTC
TRBV27	TRBJ1-6	once	NA	CASSEAPNSPLHF	TGTGCCAGCTCGGAGGCTCCTAATTCACCCCTCCACTTT
TRBV15	TRBJ1-2	NA	TRBD1	CATSRDWTGGDGYTF	TGTGCCACCAGCAGAGATTGGACAGGGGGAGACGGCTACACCTTC
TRBV7-2	TRBJ1-2	NA	NA	CASSLDARGYGYTF	TGTGCCAGCAGCTTAGATGCCAGGGGATACGGCTACACCTTC
TRBV4-1	TRBJ1-5	NA	NA	CASSQGGGSNQPQHF	TGCGCCAGCAGCCAAGGCGGCGGCAGCAATCAGCCCCAGCATTTT
TRBV6-5	TRBJ1-3	NA	TRBD1	CASQRTGISGNTIYF	TGTGCCAGCCAGAGGACAGGGATCTCTGGAAACACCATATATTTT
TRBV5-4	TRBJ1-2	NA	TRBD1	CASSLGQGSNYGYTF	TGTGCCAGCAGCTTGGGACAGGGGAGTAACTATGGCTACACCTTC
TRBV11-1	TRBJ1-4	NA	NA	CASSLTDNNEKLFF	TGTGCCAGCAGCTTGACGGACAATAATGAAAAACTGTTTTTT
TRBV7-9	TRBJ2-3	NA	NA	CASSQVPVTDTQYF	TGTGCCAGCAGCCAGGTCCCGGTCACAGATACGCAGTATTTT
TRBV5-1	TRBJ1-2	NA	TRBD1	CASSPAPTLDRAGYGYTF	TGCGCCAGCAGCCCAGCTCCAACTTTGGACAGGGCGGGCTATGGCTACACCTTC
TRBV7-6	TRBJ2-5	NA	NA	CASSPGQKETQYF	TGTGCCAGCAGCCCCGGACAGAAAGAGACCCAGTACTTC
TRBV5-1	TRBJ1-6	NA	TRBD1	CASSRQGRDNSPLHF	TGCGCCAGCAGTCGACAGGGGAGAGATAATTCACCCCTCCACTTT
TRBV5-4	TRBJ1-1	NA	NA	CASSLDMNTEAFF	TGTGCCAGCAGCTTGGATATGAACACTGAAGCTTTCTTT
TRBV5-1	TRBJ2-1	NA	TRBD2	CASSLTRLAVPNSYNEQFF	TGCGCCAGCAGCTTGACCCGACTAGCGGTCCCTAATTCCTACAATGAGCAGTTCTTC
TRBV7-8	TRBJ2-5	NA	TRBD1	CASSPRGQAQETQYF	TGTGCCAGCAGCCCCAGAGGACAGGCCCAAGAGACCCAGTACTTC
TRBV7-2	TRBJ1-4	NA	NA	CASSQGLSNEKLFF	TGTGCCAGCAGCCAGGGACTGAGTAATGAAAAACTGTTTTTT
TRBV18	TRBJ2-3	NA	NA	CASSPERDTQYF	TGTGCCAGCTCACCCGAGCGAGATACGCAGTATTTT
TRBV7-2	TRBJ2-3	NA	NA	CARGLVGYTDTQYF	TGTGCCAGGGGTCTGGTGGGCTACACAGATACGCAGTATTTT
TRBV28	TRBJ1-4	NA	TRBD1	CASSSGTGGTTNEKLFF	TGTGCCAGCAGTTCCGGGACAGGGGGCACAACTAATGAAAAACTGTTTTTT
TRBV10-2	TRBJ1-2	NA	NA	CASSESTTGDNYGYTF	TGCGCCAGCAGTGAGTCGACGACAGGAGACAACTATGGCTACACCTTC
TRBV9	TRBJ1-3	NA	NA	CASSATADPGNTIYF	TGTGCCAGCAGCGCCACAGCGGACCCTGGAAACACCATATATTTT
TRBV11-2	TRBJ1-2	NA	NA	CASSRENYGYTF	TGTGCCAGCAGCCGAGAGAACTATGGCTACACCTTC
TRBV9	TRBJ2-1	NA	TRBD2	CASSVQGAPSGRALRDEQFF	TGTGCCAGCAGCGTTCAGGGGGCGCCTAGCGGGAGGGCCTTGAGAGATGAGCAGTTCTTC
TRBV6-5	TRBJ1-2	once	NA	CASSYYRAGGYTF	TGTGCCAGCAGTTACTACAGGGCGGGTGGCTACACCTTC
TRBV2	TRBJ1-1	NA	TRBD1	CASTIQGGTEAFF	TGTGCCAGCACCATACAGGGGGGGACTGAAGCTTTCTTT
TRBV6-5	TRBJ1-2	NA	NA	CASSYSRQPGRGYTF	TGTGCCAGCAGTTACTCGAGGCAGCCCGGGAGGGGCTACACCTTC
TRBV7-9	TRBJ2-6	NA	TRBD1	CASLPQTGAHPGANVLTF	TGTGCCAGCTTACCCCAGACAGGGGCTCACCCGGGGGCCAACGTCCTGACTTTC
TRBV9	TRBJ2-1	NA	TRBD1	CASSRQGASNNEQFF	TGTGCCAGCAGCAGACAGGGGGCGAGCAACAATGAGCAGTTCTTC
TRBV7-3	TRBJ2-3	few	TRBD2	CASSLSSGSADTQYF	TGTGCCAGCAGCTTATCTAGCGGGAGCGCAGATACGCAGTATTTT
TRBV4-2	TRBJ2-7	NA	NA	CASSQDKGVTYEQYF	TGTGCCAGCAGCCAAGATAAAGGGGTTACCTACGAGCAGTACTTC
TRBV5-5	TRBJ1-5	NA	NA	CASSLGQGYSNQPQHF	TGTGCCAGCAGCTTGGGGCAGGGCTATAGCAATCAGCCCCAGCATTTT
TRBV4-2	TRBJ2-3	NA	TRBD2	CASSQDPKGRGSTDTQYF	TGTGCCAGCAGCCAAGATCCCAAGGGGAGGGGTAGCACAGATACGCAGTATTTT
TRBV27	TRBJ1-3	NA	NA	CASSTGSSGNTIYF	TGTGCCAGCAGTACCGGGAGCTCTGGAAACACCATATATTTT
TRBV18	TRBJ1-5	NA	NA	CASSPRRGNQPQHF	TGTGCCAGCTCACCCCGACGGGGAAATCAGCCCCAGCATTTT
TRBV25-1	TRBJ2-3	NA	TRBD2	CASSDSGRAGTSTDTQYF	TGTGCCAGCAGTGATAGCGGGAGGGCGGGAACTAGCACAGATACGCAGTATTTT
TRBV9	TRBJ2-5	few	TRBD1	CASSVEPGQGNQETQYF	TGTGCCAGCAGCGTAGAACCGGGACAGGGGAACCAAGAGACCCAGTACTTC
TRBV5-1	TRBJ2-4	NA	TRBD1	CASSLLGDSLNIQYF	TGCGCCAGCAGCTTGCTGGGGGACAGTTTAAACATTCAGTACTTC
TRBV15	TRBJ1-1	NA	NA	CATSRGRVVRTEAFF	TGTGCCACCAGCAGAGGCAGGGTCGTACGTACTGAAGCTTTCTTT
TRBV7-8	TRBJ1-2	NA	NA	CASSLVVGAPPYGYTF	TGTGCCAGCAGCTTAGTGGTTGGGGCTCCCCCCTATGGCTACACCTTC
TRBV28	TRBJ2-5	NA	NA	CASSFVDGIHQETQYF	TGTGCCAGCAGTTTTGTCGACGGGATCCATCAAGAGACCCAGTACTTC
TRBV7-2	TRBJ1-2	once	TRBD1	CASSLATGYGYTF	TGTGCCAGCAGCTTAGCGACAGGGTATGGCTACACCTTC
TRBV29-1	TRBJ2-1	NA	NA	CSVAGTSSYEQFF	TGCAGCGTTGCCGGAACTAGCTCTTATGAGCAGTTCTTC
TRBV12-3/TRBV12-4	TRBJ2-7	NA	NA	CASTDFGRAEQYF	TGTGCCAGCACCGACTTCGGTCGCGCTGAGCAGTACTTC
TRBV28	TRBJ2-7	NA	NA	CASTLALAVGEQYF	TGTGCCAGCACCCTTGCACTAGCCGTGGGTGAGCAGTACTTC